The 19 T cell receptor beta chains below were found in one sample sequenced in a study of OX40 agonist ivuxolimab in advanced cancers. The protocol was immunoSEQ multiplex PCR, while the TCRdb copy is restricted to in-frame clones and leaves out a portion. The sample includes 90,000 to 100,000 clones, about 86% seen only once; the top ten take more than 1.1%. This material consisted of CD4+ or CD8+ T cells sorted from blood, taken in a trial of the OX40 agonist ivuxolimab. The receptor set was obtained from an adult with an advanced solid tumor such as melanoma, head and neck, liver or kidney cancer.

V gene TRBV18 combines with J gene TRBJ1-1; possible D gene TRBD1, 5 bases. Germline lookup yields CDR1 KGHSH and CDR2 LQKENI. Trimming removed 2 bases from V and 4 bases from J, with 23 bases in between. This CDR3 has 18 amino acids. CDR3 in amino acids: CASSPWPHTRVPGTEAFF. Here the CDR3 DNA reads TGTGCCAGCTCACCATGGCCTCACACCAGGGTCCCAGGCACTGAAGCTTTCTTT.

This clone was seen once. This chain uses TRBV19 with TRBJ2-4; TRBD2 matches at 7 bases. Germline CDR1 and CDR2: LNHDA and SQIVND (reference sequence). The CDR3 extends over 15 amino acids. V was clipped by 5 bases and J by 1 base; unmatched bases: 5. This chain's CDR3 is CASSPGLGAKNIQYF. The CDR3, as DNA: TGTGCCAGTAGTCCCGGACTAGGCGCCAAAAACATTCAGTACTTC.

The V and J genes are TRBV27 and TRBJ1-5; unclear D gene. Germline values: CDR1 MNHEY, CDR2 SMNVEV (reference sequence). Trimming cost V 8 bases and J 6 bases, with 20 bases left between them. CDR3 length equals 15 residues. The CDR3: CASHSLEGGSQPQHF. Here the CDR3 DNA reads TGTGCCAGCCACTCCCTGGAAGGAGGGAGTCAGCCCCAGCATTTT.

At least ten counts were recorded for this clone. V usage is TRBV19 and J usage is TRBJ1-1, with D tentatively TRBD1 (5 bases). Trimming removed 7 bases at V and 1 base at J, with 16 bases between. CDR3 length: 15 residues. In germline, CDR1 is LNHDA, CDR2 SQIVND (reference sequence). The CDR3 spells CASKRYGTANTEAFF. In DNA, the CDR3 is TGTGCCAGTAAGAGGTACGGGACGGCGAACACTGAAGCTTTCTTT.

The rearrangement links TRBV7-8 to TRBJ2-1; 10 nucleotides align to TRBD2. CDR1 and CDR2 (germline): SGHVS, FQNEAQ. The V gene end was trimmed by 5 bases and the J gene end by 5 bases; junction bases not matched to a gene: 9. The CDR3 contains 16 residues. The CDR3, as DNA: TGTGCCAGCAGCCGCATTGAAGCGGGAGGGAACAATGAGCAGTTCTTC. Translation gives CASSRIEAGGNNEQFF.

This clone was seen once. The chain joins TRBV7-2 to TRBJ1-1, with D maybe TRBD1 (5 bases). This CDR3 spans 12 amino acids. V was cut by 5 bases and J by 7 bases, with 11 bases left in between. The germline V gene has CDR1 SGHTA and CDR2 FQGNSA. CDR3 protein: CASSRQRVEAFF. DNA of the CDR3: TGTGCCAGCAGCCGACAGCGGGTTGAAGCTTTCTTT. Complete variable domain (other parts from reference TRBV7-2 and TRBJ1-1): GAGVSQSPSNKVTEKGKDVELRCDPISGHTALYWYRQSLGQGLEFLIYFQGNSAPDKSGLPSDRFSAERTGGSVSTLTIQRTQQEDSAVYLCASSRQRVEAFFGQGTRLTVV.

The sample holds a few counts of this clone. The chain has TRBV6-1 and TRBJ2-7; D is uncertain. Germline CDR1 reads MNHNS; CDR2 reads SASEGT. CDR3 length: 14 residues. V was pared by 5 bases and J by 0 bases, with 11 bases between. CDR3 in amino acids: CASSRSIPSYEQYF. The CDR3 DNA is TGTGCCAGCAGTCGATCCATACCCTCCTACGAGCAGTACTTC.

Of note for this clone: Other DNA sequences in this sample translate to the same CDR3. The chain employs TRBV19 and TRBJ2-7, with 8 nucleotides matching TRBD1. Germline loops: CDR1 LNHDA, CDR2 SQIVND (reference sequence). This CDR3 comprises 15 residues. Trimming took 3 bases from V and 4 from J; bases not matched to a gene: 8. The CDR3 spells CASSITDRGGYEQYF. The DNA of the CDR3 is TGTGCCAGTAGTATTACTGACAGGGGTGGATACGAGCAGTACTTC.

This clone was seen just once. This chain connects TRBV6-5 to TRBJ2-7, with 8 bases that match TRBD1. V was pared by 5 bases and J by 4 bases, with 7 bases of the junction left unmatched. Germline CDR1 and CDR2: MNHEY and SVGAGI. The CDR3 has 14 amino acids. CDR3 in amino acids: CASSADRGGYEQYF. The CDR3 nucleotides read TGTGCCAGCAGTGCTGACAGGGGTGGGTACGAGCAGTACTTC.

V and J are TRBV30 and TRBJ2-7; D is possibly TRBD2 (5 bases). The CDR3 loop spans 13 amino acids. Germline loops: CDR1 GTSNPN, CDR2 SVGIG (reference sequence). Trimming took 8 bases from V and 0 from J, leaving 14 bases between them. The CDR3 coding sequence is TGTGCCCGGCGCGAGGGTTTCTCCTACGAGCAGTACTTC. It encodes CARREGFSYEQYF. The whole variable domain, filled in from reference TRBV30 and TRBJ2-7, reads SQTIHQWPATLVQPVGSPLSLECTVEGTSNPNLYWYRQAAGRGLQLLFYSVGIGQISSEVPQNLSASRPQDRQFILSSKKLLLSDSGFYLCARREGFSYEQYFGPGTRLTVT.

V and J are TRBV5-1 and TRBJ1-3; D remains ambiguous. Trimming shortened V by 4 bases and J by 0 bases, and 17 bases separated the two germline ends. Germline V CDR1 and CDR2: SGHRS, YFSETQ. The CDR3 extends over 17 amino acids. The CDR3 region is CASSPRPGVDSGNTIYF. CDR3 nucleotides: TGCGCCAGCAGCCCCCGCCCCGGGGTAGACTCTGGAAACACCATATATTTT.

The chain recombines TRBV11-2 with TRBJ2-3; 7 bases agree with TRBD2. The junction had 12 bases not matched to a gene; V was cut back by 4 bases and J by 5 bases. Germline-derived CDR1 and CDR2 are SGHAT and FQNNGV. This CDR3 contains 16 residues. The CDR3 DNA reads TGTGCCAGCAGCTACCCGGGGAGGGCCGGAGAAGATACGCAGTATTTT. It codes for CASSYPGRAGEDTQYF.

The chain carries TRBV28 and TRBJ1-4; maybe TRBD1 (6 bases). Trimming removed 3 bases from V and 14 bases from J, with 10 bases in between. The germline gives CDR1 MDHEN, CDR2 SYDVKM. The CDR3 covers 11 residues. CDR3 nucleotides: TGTGCCAGCAGTTTGCGCAGGGGCCTGTTTTTT. This sequence encodes CASSLRRGLFF.

This clone showed up just a few times. J is TRBJ1-2 and V is TRBV5-3, with TRBD1 matching 8 bases. Being an ORF, TRBV5-3 has a function that is uncertain. The CDR3 contains 14 residues. V lost 4 bases to trimming and J lost 8 bases; unmatched junction nucleotides: 10. CDR3 region: CARSLRTGWWGYTF. Written as DNA, the CDR3 is TGTGCCAGAAGCCTCCGGACAGGGTGGTGGGGCTACACCTTC.

This chain joins TRBV7-2 and TRBJ2-7, with 7 bases identical to TRBD2. V gave up 0 bases and J gave up 4 bases; unmatched junction bases: 15. The germline gives CDR1 SGHTA, CDR2 FQGNSA. CDR3 length: 18 amino acids. The CDR3 DNA is TGTGCCAGCAGCTTAGCCGTTCCGAGGAGCGGGAATGAGTACGAGCAGTACTTC. Its protein is CASSLAVPRSGNEYEQYF.

This clone was recorded only once. V usage is TRBV27 and J usage is TRBJ2-1; TRBD1 matches 9 bases. Germline values: CDR1 MNHEY, CDR2 SMNVEV (reference sequence). The V gene end was trimmed by 9 bases and the J gene end by 0 bases; junction bases not matched to a gene: 3. The CDR3 length is 14 residues. The CDR3 spells CARGQGFSYNEQFF. In DNA, the CDR3 is TGTGCCAGAGGACAGGGGTTCTCCTACAATGAGCAGTTCTTC.

The rearrangement uses TRBV5-1 and TRBJ1-3; 8 bases fit TRBD1. Germline V lookup: CDR1 SGHRS, CDR2 YFSETQ. The CDR3 is made up of 16 amino acids. V shed 0 bases and J 4 bases; nucleotides not matched to a gene: 6. CDR3 sequence (DNA): TGCGCCAGCAGCTTGGGGCAGGGGGCGCAGGGAAACACCATATATTTT. It codes for CASSLGQGAQGNTIYF.

The chain has TRBV2 and TRBJ2-7; D call uncertain. CDR1 is SNHLY and CDR2 is FYNNEI in the germline V gene. The CDR3 runs 11 residues. Between the trimmed V and J ends, which lost 4 bases and 4 bases, there was a span of 5 bases. CDR3 loop: CASSGMYEQYF. The CDR3, as DNA: TGTGCCAGCAGTGGAATGTACGAGCAGTACTTC.

The chain joins TRBV9 to TRBJ2-7, with a possible D match to TRBD2 (6 bases). Germline CDR1 SGDLS, CDR2 YYNGEE. The CDR3 loop spans 15 amino acids. V was trimmed by 3 bases and J by 3 bases, leaving 16 bases between them. CDR3 residues: CASSAGSRGDYEQYF. The CDR3 DNA reads as TGTGCCAGCAGCGCCGGGAGTCGGGGCGACTACGAGCAGTACTTC.